This T cell receptor beta chain came from a study of shared clonotypes between healthy human individuals. Findings and limits, study-wide: The study generally estimated greater richness for naive than memory subsets. Specimens sampled were limited to blood, with tissue repertoires likely differing.

Germline CDR1 LGHNT, CDR2 FRNRAP. V shed 1 base and J 2 bases; nucleotides not matched to a gene: 4. The CDR3 spans 16 residues. Profiled with immunoSEQ multiplex PCR; TCRdb holds only in-frame clones, not every one. The table lists some 2,100,000 clones, roughly 91% of them singletons. CD8 cells regarded as naive lacked CD45RO, were positively chosen for CCR7, and omitted terminally differentiated effector memory CD45RA+ cells. Only Caucasian adults living in Nashville, Tennessee served as donors. As to this clone: Its antigen is still unknown.

The sequenced sample consisted of naive CD8+ T cells from PBMCs. This TCR was recovered from a man younger than 30 in good health. Some clones in this sample may be carry-over from other donors' samples. The genes are TRBV12-5 and TRBJ2-5; 10 bases agree with TRBD2. This CDR3 reads CASGLDPLAGQETQYF. The CDR3 DNA is TGTGCTAGTGGTTTGGACCCACTAGCGGGACAAGAGACCCAGTACTTC. The entire variable domain, with the rest obtained from reference TRBV12-5 and TRBJ2-5, is as follows: DARVTQTPRHKVTEMGQEVTMRCQPILGHNTVFWYRQTMMQGLELLAYFRNRAPLDDSGMPKDRFSAEMPDATLATLKIQPSEPRDSAVYFCASGLDPLAGQETQYFGPGTRLLVL.